Presented here are 9 T cell receptor beta chains from one specimen sequenced in a study of neurological immune-mediated disorders. TCRdb reprocessed the 5' RACE reads with MiXCR, giving one entry per CDR3 protein. The sample carries about 30,000 distinct CDR3 sequences, approximately 15% recorded once. Sequencing used PBMCs. These receptors were taken from a man aged 65 to 79 in good health.

The sample holds many counts of this clonotype. J is TRBJ2-1 and V is TRBV20-1; 7 bases align to TRBD1. Trimming cost V 5 bases and J 8 bases; bases outside gene matches: 9. This CDR3 has 13 amino acids. Germline V CDR1 and CDR2: DFQATT, SNEGSKA (reference sequence). CDR3 sequence reads: CSAERGRIYEQFF. CDR3 coding DNA: TGCAGTGCTGAGAGGGGGCGCATCTATGAGCAGTTCTTC.

This clonotype appeared many times. In DNA form, the CDR3 reads TGTGCCAGCAGCTCTTATACCGGGTATGGCTACACCTTC. This codes for CASSSYTGYGYTF. This chain links TRBV7-9 with TRBJ1-2, with D hard to call. V was clipped by 4 bases and J by 5 bases, with 11 bases between them. This CDR3 has 13 amino acids. CDR1 and CDR2 (germline): SEHNR, FQNEAQ (reference sequence).

This chain connects TRBV5-1 to TRBJ2-7; 12 nucleotides line up with TRBD1. From germline, CDR1 is SGHRS and CDR2 YFSETQ. The CDR3 extends over 15 amino acids. J gave up 6 bases and V 8 bases, and 12 bases lay outside the gene matches. This CDR3 is CARIPDGTGGLEQYF. The CDR3 nucleotides read TGCGCCAGAATCCCTGACGGGACAGGGGGCCTCGAGCAGTACTTC.

This chain links TRBV7-2 with TRBJ2-3; a possible D gene is TRBD2 (5 bases). The CDR3 runs to 13 residues. The germline V gene encodes CDR1 SGHTA and CDR2 FQGNSA. CDR3 region: CESSLGGEDTQYF. DNA of the CDR3: TGTGAAAGCAGCTTAGGAGGCGAGGATACGCAGTATTTT.

This clonotype was picked up many times. This chain uses TRBV20-1 with TRBJ2-7, with a possible D match to TRBD2 (6 bases). Trimming shortened V by 1 base and J by 1 base, and 17 bases separated the two germline ends. The CDR3 covers 16 residues. Germline CDR1 and CDR2: DFQATT and SNEGSKA (reference sequence). The CDR3 coding sequence is TGCAGTGCTAGAGCCCCGAGGGGCGGGGATTCCTACGAGCAGTACTTC. Encoded protein: CSARAPRGGDSYEQYF.

The chain joins TRBV5-1 to TRBJ1-2; possible D gene TRBD1, 5 bases. The CDR3 sequence is 16 residues long. Germline values: CDR1 SGHRS, CDR2 YFSETQ. V lost 0 bases and J 7 bases, leaving 19 bases between the germline ends. The chain's CDR3 is CASSLGDGALFLGYTF. The CDR3 nucleotides are TGCGCCAGCAGCTTGGGTGACGGGGCGTTGTTCCTTGGCTACACCTTC.

V and J are TRBV7-6 and TRBJ2-2; D remains ambiguous. V was clipped by 7 bases and J by 3 bases, with 12 bases between them. The CDR3 totals 14 residues. The germline V gene encodes CDR1 SGHVS and CDR2 FNYEAQ. In DNA form, the CDR3 reads TGTGCCAGCACCCTTGACTGGGACACCGGGGAGCTGTTTTTT. It translates to CASTLDWDTGELFF.

This clonotype was observed many times. The chain employs TRBV5-1 and TRBJ1-3, with TRBD1 matching 7 bases. Germline V gene data show CDR1 as SGHRS and CDR2 as YFSETQ. J was trimmed by 1 base and V by 4 bases; bases with no gene match: 2. The CDR3 has 14 residues. CDR3 loop: CASSGTVSGNTIYF. The CDR3, as DNA: TGCGCCAGCAGCGGGACAGTTTCTGGAAACACCATATATTTT.

This clonotype was seen many times. The chain employs TRBV24-1 and TRBJ1-4; 8 bases agree with TRBD1. V lost 9 bases to trimming and J lost 5 bases; unmatched junction nucleotides: 7. The CDR3 loop spans 14 amino acids. Germline CDR1 and CDR2: KGHDR and SFDVKD. CDR3 nucleotide sequence: TGTGCCACCGGGACAGGAGGTGACAATGAAAAACTGTTTTTT. This sequence encodes CATGTGGDNEKLFF.